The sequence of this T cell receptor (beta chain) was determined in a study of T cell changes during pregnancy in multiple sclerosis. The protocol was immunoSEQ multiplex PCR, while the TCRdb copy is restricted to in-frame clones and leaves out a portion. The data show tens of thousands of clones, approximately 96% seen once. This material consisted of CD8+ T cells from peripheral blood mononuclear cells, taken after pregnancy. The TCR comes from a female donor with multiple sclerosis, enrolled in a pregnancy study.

The CDR3 coding sequence is TGTGCCAGCAGCTCCCCCGACAGGGGAAACACTGAAGCTTTCTTT. Encoded protein: CASSSPDRGNTEAFF. The V and J genes are TRBV7-9 and TRBJ1-1, with 8 nucleotides matching TRBD1. The germline V gene encodes CDR1 SEHNR and CDR2 FQNEAQ (reference sequence). This CDR3 spans 15 amino acids. V gave up 4 bases and J gave up 2 bases; unmatched junction bases: 6.